Below, one TCR beta chain is given with its context. Different DNA sequences within this sample yield the same CDR3. The trim removed 7 bases at V and 8 bases at J, leaving 16 bases unmatched. In germline, CDR1 is MRHNA, CDR2 SNTAGT. The length of the CDR3 is 15 residues. These data originate in a study of control samples from healthy donors and cancer patients. The repertoire was sequenced with immunoSEQ multiplex PCR; TCRdb's copy has only in-frame clones and lacks some. Counted here are around 20,000 clones, around 84% occurring once; the ten biggest clones make up 29%. The source is an elderly man with head and neck cancer. V is TRBV6-4 and J is TRBJ1-2; 7 bases line up with TRBD1. Material: PBMCs. The CDR3 protein is CASIIPRGGFWGYTF. Here the CDR3 DNA reads TGTGCCAGCATTATTCCCAGGGGGGGTTTTTGGGGCTACACCTTC.